Listed below are T cell receptor beta chains from one sample, sequenced in a study of Graves' ophthalmopathy and Graves' hyperthyroidism. TCRdb independently ran MiXCR on the multiplex PCR reads; one entry per CDR3 protein. Of around 1.1 million distinct CDR3 sequences in the sample, around a third were seen once. Sequenced material: peripheral blood or thyroid tissue (not recorded which). The source is an adult man with Graves' hyperthyroidism. CDR3s include the opening cysteine and the closing phenylalanine or tryptophan. The order of the fields is D gene, clone size, J gene, V gene, CDR3 DNA, CDR3 protein. A D gene is named only where the DNA matches it firmly. For some rows the clone size is stated as once, few or many, or as a class when expanded; others skip it.

d_call: TRBD2
clone_size: few
j_call: TRBJ2-5
v_call: TRBV20-1
cdr3_nt: TGCAGTGCTAGAGCTCCTAGCGGTCGAGAGACCCAGTACTTC
cdr3_aa: CSARAPSGRETQYF

d_call: TRBD1
clone_size: many
j_call: TRBJ1-3
v_call: TRBV5-1
cdr3_nt: TGCGCCAGCAGCTTGGTCGACAGGGAGTCTGGAAACACCATATATTTT
cdr3_aa: CASSLVDRESGNTIYF

d_call: NA
clone_size: NA
j_call: TRBJ2-7
v_call: TRBV2
cdr3_nt: TGTGCCAGTGCATACGTGACCGGTGCCGAGCAGTACTTC
cdr3_aa: CASAYVTGAEQYF

d_call: TRBD1
clone_size: few
j_call: TRBJ1-2
v_call: TRBV20-1
cdr3_nt: TGCAGTGCTAGAGATCCTCGACAGGGTAACTATGGCTACACCTTC
cdr3_aa: CSARDPRQGNYGYTF

d_call: NA
clone_size: many
j_call: TRBJ2-2
v_call: TRBV10-2
cdr3_nt: TGCGCCAGCGGGCGAGGAAACACCGGGGAGCTGTTTTTT
cdr3_aa: CASGRGNTGELFF

d_call: TRBD1
clone_size: NA
j_call: TRBJ1-2
v_call: TRBV25-1
cdr3_nt: TGTGCCACTCACGAGACAGGGGCATTACATGGCTACACCTTC
cdr3_aa: CATHETGALHGYTF

d_call: TRBD1
clone_size: NA
j_call: TRBJ2-7
v_call: TRBV29-1
cdr3_nt: TGCAGCGTCCTGACAGGGGGATACGAGCAGTACTTC
cdr3_aa: CSVLTGGYEQYF

d_call: NA
clone_size: few
j_call: TRBJ2-7
v_call: TRBV7-2
cdr3_nt: TGTGCCAGCGGGCAGGGCCTCAGGGTGGCCGGGCAGTACTTC
cdr3_aa: CASGQGLRVAGQYF

d_call: NA
clone_size: many
j_call: TRBJ2-7
v_call: TRBV7-2
cdr3_nt: TGTGCCAGCAGCTCCGGGATCGGGATAGAAGAGCAGTACTTC
cdr3_aa: CASSSGIGIEEQYF

d_call: TRBD2
clone_size: once
j_call: TRBJ2-6
v_call: TRBV9
cdr3_nt: TGTGCCAGCAGCAAGTACGAGCGGGAGTCCGGGGAGCTGACTTTC
cdr3_aa: CASSKYERESGELTF

d_call: NA
clone_size: many
j_call: TRBJ2-5
v_call: TRBV12-3/TRBV12-4
cdr3_nt: TGTGCCAGCAGTTTAGGCGGGACATTTAAGACCCAGTACTTC
cdr3_aa: CASSLGGTFKTQYF

d_call: NA
clone_size: NA
j_call: TRBJ2-7
v_call: TRBV14
cdr3_nt: TGTGCCAGCAGCCAAGAAGTCCGGATCGACGAGCAGTACTTC
cdr3_aa: CASSQEVRIDEQYF

d_call: TRBD1
clone_size: many
j_call: TRBJ2-5
v_call: TRBV25-1
cdr3_nt: TGTGCCAGCAGCTCACATACTGGACAGGGAGGTGGAGAGACCCAGTACTTC
cdr3_aa: CASSSHTGQGGGETQYF

d_call: TRBD1
clone_size: NA
j_call: TRBJ1-2
v_call: TRBV29-1
cdr3_nt: TGCAGCGTAATCGCCGGGACAGGGGGCCAACGTAGGGATGGCTACACCTTC
cdr3_aa: CSVIAGTGGQRRDGYTF

d_call: NA
clone_size: many
j_call: TRBJ1-5
v_call: TRBV5-1
cdr3_nt: TGCGCCAGCAGCTTGGATGGGAATGACAATCAGCCCCAGCATTTT
cdr3_aa: CASSLDGNDNQPQHF

d_call: TRBD1
clone_size: many
j_call: TRBJ1-2
v_call: TRBV12-3/TRBV12-4
cdr3_nt: TGTGCCAGCAGTTCAGGGGGCAGCTTCTGGGGCTACACCTTC
cdr3_aa: CASSSGGSFWGYTF

d_call: TRBD1
clone_size: few
j_call: TRBJ1-1
v_call: TRBV5-6
cdr3_nt: TGTGCCAGCAGCTTGTTGCGGGGACAGGGGTACACTGAAGCTTTCTTT
cdr3_aa: CASSLLRGQGYTEAFF

d_call: TRBD1
clone_size: few
j_call: TRBJ1-2
v_call: TRBV28
cdr3_nt: TGTGCCAGCAGTTTTGGGGGACAGGGGGTAATGGATGGCTACACCTTC
cdr3_aa: CASSFGGQGVMDGYTF

d_call: NA
clone_size: NA
j_call: TRBJ2-7
v_call: TRBV12-3/TRBV12-4
cdr3_nt: TGTGCCAGCAGTTTTCCCCGGACCAGCTACGAGCAGTACTTC
cdr3_aa: CASSFPRTSYEQYF

d_call: TRBD2
clone_size: NA
j_call: TRBJ2-2
v_call: TRBV2
cdr3_nt: TGTGCCAGCAGTGAACAGGGAGGGCCGGTCGGGGAGCTGTTTTTT
cdr3_aa: CASSEQGGPVGELFF

d_call: NA
clone_size: once
j_call: TRBJ2-7
v_call: TRBV25-1
cdr3_nt: TGTGCTAGCGTATACGGGGGTTACTCCTACGAGCAGTACTTC
cdr3_aa: CASVYGGYSYEQYF

d_call: NA
clone_size: NA
j_call: TRBJ2-1
v_call: TRBV24-1
cdr3_nt: TGTGCCACCAGTACCCCTGGCGATGAGCAGTTCTTC
cdr3_aa: CATSTPGDEQFF

d_call: NA
clone_size: few
j_call: TRBJ2-3
v_call: TRBV2
cdr3_nt: TGTGCCAGCCAGGACTACGGGGGAGCTAGCACAGATACGCAGTATTTT
cdr3_aa: CASQDYGGASTDTQYF

d_call: TRBD2
clone_size: NA
j_call: TRBJ2-5
v_call: TRBV5-1
cdr3_nt: TGCGCCAGCAGCGCCGTGACTAGCGGGAGTAGTGAGACCCAGTACTTC
cdr3_aa: CASSAVTSGSSETQYF

d_call: NA
clone_size: NA
j_call: TRBJ1-4
v_call: TRBV20-1
cdr3_nt: TGCAGTGCTAGAGTACACAGGGTGGGGACTAATGAAAAACTGTTTTTT
cdr3_aa: CSARVHRVGTNEKLFF

d_call: TRBD1
clone_size: many
j_call: TRBJ1-4
v_call: TRBV12-3/TRBV12-4
cdr3_nt: TGTGCCAGCAGTCCCAGGGGGCTTAATGAAAAACTGTTTTTT
cdr3_aa: CASSPRGLNEKLFF

d_call: TRBD2
clone_size: NA
j_call: TRBJ2-2
v_call: TRBV20-1
cdr3_nt: TGCAGAGGTGGGGCTAAGCAGGCTAGCGGGAGGGTCCTTGCCGGGGAGCTGTTTTTT
cdr3_aa: CRGGAKQASGRVLAGELFF

d_call: NA
clone_size: NA
j_call: TRBJ2-6
v_call: TRBV12-3/TRBV12-4
cdr3_nt: TGTGCCAGCAGCCCGACAACTACCCCGAGGGAGACCTCTGGGGCCAACGTCCTGACTTTC
cdr3_aa: CASSPTTTPRETSGANVLTF

d_call: TRBD1
clone_size: NA
j_call: TRBJ1-1
v_call: TRBV10-3
cdr3_nt: TGTGCCAGCAGTTCCCCGGGACAGAAGAACACTGAAGCTTTCTTT
cdr3_aa: CASSSPGQKNTEAFF

d_call: NA
clone_size: few
j_call: TRBJ1-1
v_call: TRBV29-1
cdr3_nt: TGCAGCTTAAGTGGGGGTGGCACTGAAGCTTTCTTT
cdr3_aa: CSLSGGGTEAFF

d_call: NA
clone_size: few
j_call: TRBJ1-2
v_call: TRBV4-1
cdr3_nt: TGCGCCAGCAGCCAAGAAGGTTCGGGAAACTATGGCTACACCTTC
cdr3_aa: CASSQEGSGNYGYTF

d_call: NA
clone_size: once
j_call: TRBJ1-3
v_call: TRBV2
cdr3_nt: TGTGCCAGCAAGGGCAGGGGATCGAGCTCTGGAAACACCATATATTTT
cdr3_aa: CASKGRGSSSGNTIYF

d_call: TRBD2
clone_size: few
j_call: TRBJ2-6
v_call: TRBV7-3
cdr3_nt: TGTGCCAGCAGCTTGACCCGGGACACATTAGCGGGAGGAGATGGGGCCAACGTCCTGACTTTC
cdr3_aa: CASSLTRDTLAGGDGANVLTF

d_call: TRBD1
clone_size: NA
j_call: TRBJ2-6
v_call: TRBV25-1
cdr3_nt: TGTGCCAGCAGTTGGGGACAGGGCTCTGGGGCCAACGTCCTGACTTTC
cdr3_aa: CASSWGQGSGANVLTF

d_call: NA
clone_size: NA
j_call: TRBJ2-7
v_call: TRBV28
cdr3_nt: TGTGCCAGCAGACCTGAGCTGGGACCACTCTACGAGCAGTACTTC
cdr3_aa: CASRPELGPLYEQYF

d_call: TRBD2
clone_size: NA
j_call: TRBJ2-5
v_call: TRBV13
cdr3_nt: TGTGCCAGCAGCTCCCCCGGGACGGGGAGGGGAGAGACCCAGTACTTC
cdr3_aa: CASSSPGTGRGETQYF

d_call: NA
clone_size: many
j_call: TRBJ2-5
v_call: TRBV6-6
cdr3_nt: TGTGCCAGCAGGGGACGGGATAGCGACATCGGGACCCAGTACTTC
cdr3_aa: CASRGRDSDIGTQYF

d_call: TRBD1
clone_size: many
j_call: TRBJ2-5
v_call: TRBV7-9
cdr3_nt: TGTGCCAGCAGCACAAACAGGGGGCAAGAGACCCAGTACTTC
cdr3_aa: CASSTNRGQETQYF

d_call: NA
clone_size: many
j_call: TRBJ2-5
v_call: TRBV19
cdr3_nt: TGTGCCAGTCAGGCAGGGTTCGGGACCCAGTACTTC
cdr3_aa: CASQAGFGTQYF

d_call: NA
clone_size: many
j_call: TRBJ1-2
v_call: TRBV29-1
cdr3_nt: TGCAGCGTTGAAGATCTTAACCGGCAGGGCTGCTACACCTTC
cdr3_aa: CSVEDLNRQGCYTF

d_call: TRBD1
clone_size: NA
j_call: TRBJ1-5
v_call: TRBV9
cdr3_nt: TGTGCCAGCAGTGAAGCGGCAGGGGGTCGGGGCAATCAGCCCCAGCATTTT
cdr3_aa: CASSEAAGGRGNQPQHF

d_call: NA
clone_size: NA
j_call: TRBJ1-1
v_call: TRBV4-1
cdr3_nt: TGCGCCAGCAGGCGTCAAACCGGGACGGGGAACACTGAAGCTTTCTTT
cdr3_aa: CASRRQTGTGNTEAFF

d_call: TRBD2
clone_size: few
j_call: TRBJ2-7
v_call: TRBV4-2
cdr3_nt: TGTGCCAGCAGCCAAGACAAGACTAGCGGCTCCTACGAGCAGTACTTC
cdr3_aa: CASSQDKTSGSYEQYF

d_call: NA
clone_size: many
j_call: TRBJ2-7
v_call: TRBV7-9
cdr3_nt: TGTGCCAGCAGCTCCCCCACCGGAGCTGCCTACGAGCAGTACTTC
cdr3_aa: CASSSPTGAAYEQYF

d_call: NA
clone_size: many
j_call: TRBJ1-1
v_call: TRBV10-3
cdr3_nt: TGTGCCATCAGCGGGGACACTGAAGCTTTCTTT
cdr3_aa: CAISGDTEAFF

d_call: NA
clone_size: once
j_call: TRBJ1-5
v_call: TRBV2
cdr3_nt: TGTGCTAGGGGGGGGCAGGGCAATCAGCCCCAGCATTTT
cdr3_aa: CARGGQGNQPQHF

d_call: TRBD1
clone_size: NA
j_call: TRBJ2-7
v_call: TRBV10-3
cdr3_nt: TGTGCCATCAGGGCGGGACAGGGGCCAGTGGGGACCTACGAGCAGTACTTC
cdr3_aa: CAIRAGQGPVGTYEQYF

d_call: NA
clone_size: many
j_call: TRBJ1-5
v_call: TRBV5-5
cdr3_nt: TGTGCCAGCAGCGTCCAGGGTGAGAATTTGCAGCCCCAGCATTTT
cdr3_aa: CASSVQGENLQPQHF

d_call: NA
clone_size: NA
j_call: TRBJ1-5
v_call: TRBV28
cdr3_nt: TGTGCCAGCAAGGAACACTATAGCAATCAGCCCCAGCATTTT
cdr3_aa: CASKEHYSNQPQHF

d_call: NA
clone_size: NA
j_call: TRBJ2-5
v_call: TRBV6-1
cdr3_nt: TGTGCCAGCACCCGACAGGGAGGGGATCGAGTCTTC
cdr3_aa: CASTRQGGDRVF